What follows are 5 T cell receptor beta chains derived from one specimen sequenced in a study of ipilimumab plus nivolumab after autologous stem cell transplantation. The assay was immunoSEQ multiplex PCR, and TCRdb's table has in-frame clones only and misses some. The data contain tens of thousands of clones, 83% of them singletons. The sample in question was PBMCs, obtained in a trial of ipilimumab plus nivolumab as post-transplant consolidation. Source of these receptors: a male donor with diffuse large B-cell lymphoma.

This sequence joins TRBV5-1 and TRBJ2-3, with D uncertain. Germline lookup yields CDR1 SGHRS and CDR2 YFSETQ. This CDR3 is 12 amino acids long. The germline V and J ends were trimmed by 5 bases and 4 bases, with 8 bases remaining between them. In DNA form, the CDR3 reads TGCGCCAGCAGAGTTGACGCAGATACGCAGTATTTT. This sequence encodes CASRVDADTQYF.

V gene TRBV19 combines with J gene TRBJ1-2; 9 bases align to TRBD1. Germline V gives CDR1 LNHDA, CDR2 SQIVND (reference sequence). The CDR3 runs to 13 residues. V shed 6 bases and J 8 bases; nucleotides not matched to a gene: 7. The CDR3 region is CASRKDRGEGYTF. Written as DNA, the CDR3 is TGTGCCAGTAGAAAGGACAGGGGCGAGGGCTACACCTTC.

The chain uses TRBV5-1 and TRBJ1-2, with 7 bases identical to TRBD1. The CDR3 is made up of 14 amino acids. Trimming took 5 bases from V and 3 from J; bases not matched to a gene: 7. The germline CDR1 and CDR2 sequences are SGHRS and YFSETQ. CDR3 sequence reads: CASSVTGADYGYTF. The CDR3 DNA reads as TGCGCCAGCAGTGTTACAGGGGCGGACTATGGCTACACCTTC.

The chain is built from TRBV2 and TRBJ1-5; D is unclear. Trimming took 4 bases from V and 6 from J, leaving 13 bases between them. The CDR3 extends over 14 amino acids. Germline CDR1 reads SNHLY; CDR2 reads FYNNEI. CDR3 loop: CASSGDKTGQPQHF. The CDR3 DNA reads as TGTGCCAGCAGTGGGGATAAAACGGGTCAGCCCCAGCATTTT.

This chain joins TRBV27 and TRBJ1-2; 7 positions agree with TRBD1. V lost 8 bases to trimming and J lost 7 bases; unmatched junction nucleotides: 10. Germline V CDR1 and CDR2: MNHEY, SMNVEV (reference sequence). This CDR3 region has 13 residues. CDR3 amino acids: CASAPGGRIGYTF. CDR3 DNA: TGTGCCAGCGCTCCAGGGGGGCGGATTGGCTACACCTTC.